This record looks at one T cell receptor (beta chain) sequence and its context. Its specificity is not known. With template switching, a universal primer site was added, and the cDNA carried unique molecular identifiers. TCRdb re-called the 5' RACE reads through MiXCR, storing one row per CDR3 protein. This table has about 470,000 distinct CDR3 sequences, about 24% appearing once. The source of the sample is a study of identical twins. Findings and caveats of the study: Insertions ran lower in abundant cord blood beta clonotypes, though not in memory repertoires.

The data were also submitted as part of a second study, on T cells expressing NK-cell markers. According to that study: Dominance of the CD3+CD56-NKG2C+ fraction by these clonotypes also held in a few donors. Evidence did not settle whether expanded NKG2C+ T cell clones targeted HCMV.

The TCR comes from a woman aged 18 to 35 in good health. Source material: CD4+ T cells sorted from blood.

The CDR3 here is CASRVSFRGNEQFF. CDR3 DNA sequence: TGTGCCAGCAGGGTGAGCTTTAGAGGGAATGAGCAGTTCTTC. V and J are TRBV6-2 or TRBV6-3 and TRBJ2-1; weak D call: TRBD2 (5 bases). CDR3 size: 14 residues. V dropped 6 bases and J dropped 7 bases, with 16 bases sitting between them. CDR1 MNHEY and CDR2 SVGEGT come from the germline V gene.